The clone carrying this T cell receptor beta chain was observed at least ten times. Antigen: not known. This CDR3 spans 16 amino acids. CDR1 is KGHSH, CDR2 LQKENI, per germline. V shed 3 bases, J shed 4 bases, and the junction held 6 bases outside the gene matches. The TCR library protocol attached unique molecular identifiers to the individual cDNA molecules. Via MiXCR, TCRdb re-called the 5' RACE reads, giving one row per CDR3 protein. The sample includes some 30,000 distinct CDR3 sequences, just under 3% seen only once; the top ten take more than 0.55%. The source of the sample is a study of early T cells in non-severe SARS-CoV-2 infection. Study-level background: Chains were not paired, and sequencing was done on bulk RNA from unsorted whole blood. Study findings and constraints: Anti-spike CD8 responses were favored by VDJdb matching, which missed private and CD4 specificities.

This TCR came from an adult who was a healthcare worker with PCR-confirmed SARS-CoV-2 infection or an uninfected control (not recorded which). The material sequenced was whole blood. This chain uses TRBV18 with TRBJ2-1, with 10 bases identical to TRBD1. For the CDR3, the DNA is TGTGCCAGCTCACCCTCGGACAGGGGGGCGTACAATGAGCAGTTCTTC. Protein sequence: CASSPSDRGAYNEQFF. Full variable domain (outside the CDR3, taken from reference TRBV18 and TRBJ2-1): NAGVMQNPRHLVRRRGQEARLRCSPMKGHSHVYWYRQLPEEGLKFMVYLQKENIIDESGMPKERFSAEFPKEGPSILRIQQVVRGDSAAYFCASSPSDRGAYNEQFFGPGTRLTVL.